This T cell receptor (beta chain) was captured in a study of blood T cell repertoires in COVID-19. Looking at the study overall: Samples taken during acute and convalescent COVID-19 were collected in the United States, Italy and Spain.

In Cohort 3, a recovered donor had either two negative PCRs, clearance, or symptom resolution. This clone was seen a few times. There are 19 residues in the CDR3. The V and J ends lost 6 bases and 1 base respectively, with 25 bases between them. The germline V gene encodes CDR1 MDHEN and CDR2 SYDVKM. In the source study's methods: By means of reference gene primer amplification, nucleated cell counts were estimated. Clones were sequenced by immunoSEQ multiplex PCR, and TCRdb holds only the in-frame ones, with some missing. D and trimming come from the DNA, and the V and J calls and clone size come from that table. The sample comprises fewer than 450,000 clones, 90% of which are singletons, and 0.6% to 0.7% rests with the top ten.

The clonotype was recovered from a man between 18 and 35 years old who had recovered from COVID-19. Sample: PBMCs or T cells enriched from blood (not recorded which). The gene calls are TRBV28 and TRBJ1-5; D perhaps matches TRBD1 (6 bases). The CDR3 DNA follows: TGTGCCAGCAGGGGGTGGGCCACGGAGCAGGGGTCGAGCAATCAGCCCCAGCATTTT. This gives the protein CASRGWATEQGSSNQPQHF.